The source of this T cell receptor (beta chain) is a study of blood T cell repertoires in COVID-19. Study information: Samples came from the United States, Italy and Spain, spanning acute and convalescent COVID-19.

The assay was immunoSEQ multiplex PCR, and TCRdb's table has in-frame clones only and misses some. The sample shows fewer than 200,000 clones, roughly 84% of them seen only once. Germline CDR1 reads SGHVS; CDR2 reads FNYEAQ. Unmatched junction bases numbered 8, after V lost 5 bases and J lost 4 bases. The CDR3 length is 15 residues. Source material: PBMCs or T cells enriched from blood (not recorded which). This sequence joins TRBV7-6 and TRBJ2-5, with 9 bases matching TRBD1. This sequence originates from a woman aged 25 to 39 who had been exposed to COVID-19. The chain's CDR3 is CASSPRTGAGETQYF. The CDR3 coding sequence is TGTGCCAGCAGCCCCAGGACAGGGGCTGGAGAGACCCAGTACTTC.